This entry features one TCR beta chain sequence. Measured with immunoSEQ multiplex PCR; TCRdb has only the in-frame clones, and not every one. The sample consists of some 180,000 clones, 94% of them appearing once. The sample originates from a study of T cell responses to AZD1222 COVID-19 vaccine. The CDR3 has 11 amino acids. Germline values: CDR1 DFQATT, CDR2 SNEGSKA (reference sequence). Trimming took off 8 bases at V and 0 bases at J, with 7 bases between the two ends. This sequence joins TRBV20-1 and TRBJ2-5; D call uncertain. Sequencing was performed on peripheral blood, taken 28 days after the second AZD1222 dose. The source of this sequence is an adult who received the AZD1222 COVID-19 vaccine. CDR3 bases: TGCAGTTCCCAGGACCAAGAGACCCAGTACTTC. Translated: CSSQDQETQYF.